This TCR beta chain is drawn from a study of T-cell reconstitution after alpha-beta-depleted transplantation in children. Study-wide findings and caveats: T-cell counts and diversity at one year post-transplant came mainly from newly produced T cells. After transplant, high TCRbeta diversity at day 60 in some patients arose from surviving recipient T cells and thymic progenitors. Several hundred expanded graft clones reportedly gave rise to the alpha-beta T cells present about two months after transplant.

The CDR3 is made up of 14 amino acids. The authors prepared the TCRbeta library with unique molecular identifiers. TCRdb independently ran MiXCR on the PCR reads; one entry per CDR3 protein. This table holds under 400,000 distinct CDR3 sequences, about a quarter found once. This clonotype was observed a handful of times. Its antigen is not known. The junction shows a germline mismatch at one end, possibly a read error. Sample: PBMCs, mostly from graft donor cells, taken 180 days after TCRalphabeta/CD19-depleted stem cell transplant. The sequence was obtained from a male patient aged 10 to 17 who had a stem cell transplant for acute lymphoblastic leukemia, so the T cells may come from the graft donor. This chain links TRBV12-3 or TRBV12-4 with TRBJ2-1; 9 positions agree with TRBD1. The CDR3 sequence is CASIRGTGRPLGVF. The DNA of the CDR3 is TGTGCCAGCATCCGAGGGACAGGGCGGCCCTTAGGGGTCTTC.